This record covers a single T cell receptor (beta chain). Only in-frame clones appear in the TCRdb table, and some are missing; sequencing was by immunoSEQ multiplex PCR. The sample records some 8,200 clones, roughly three quarters being singletons. Histologic diagnosis was independently verified by two lung pathologists. The data were obtained in a study of immune evolution from preneoplasia to lung adenocarcinoma. This CDR3 comprises 13 residues. Germline loops: CDR1 SGHVS, CDR2 FNYEAQ. With 8 bases removed from V and 7 bases from J, the gap between germline ends came to 18 bases. The origin of this receptor is a person aged 55-80 years with lung adenocarcinoma. The gene calls are TRBV7-6 and TRBJ2-7, with D possibly matching TRBD1 (7 bases). The specimen was FFPE adjacent normal lung tissue. The CDR3 spells CASRDRAGGEQYF. CDR3 nucleotides: TGTGCCAGCCGAGACAGGGCAGGAGGGGAGCAGTACTTC. The full variable domain, its missing parts supplied by reference TRBV7-6 and TRBJ2-7, is GAGVSQSPRYKVTKRGQDVALRCDPISGHVSLYWYRQALGQGPEFLTYFNYEAQQDKSGLPNDRFSAERPEGSISTLTIQRTEQRDSAMYRCASRDRAGGEQYFGPGTRLTVT.